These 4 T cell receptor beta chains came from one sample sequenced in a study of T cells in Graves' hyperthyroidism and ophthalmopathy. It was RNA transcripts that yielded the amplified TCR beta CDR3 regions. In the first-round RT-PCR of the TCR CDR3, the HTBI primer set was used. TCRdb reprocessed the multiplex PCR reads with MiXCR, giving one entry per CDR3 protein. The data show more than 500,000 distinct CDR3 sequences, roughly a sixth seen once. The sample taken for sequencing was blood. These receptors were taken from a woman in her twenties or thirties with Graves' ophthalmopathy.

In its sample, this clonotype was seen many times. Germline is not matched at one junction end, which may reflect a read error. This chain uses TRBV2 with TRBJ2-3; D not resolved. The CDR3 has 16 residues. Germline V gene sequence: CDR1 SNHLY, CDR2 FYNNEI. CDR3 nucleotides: TGTGCCAGCAGAGAAGACAAGGTCCTCGGTCCTAGTACGCAGTATTTT. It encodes CASREDKVLGPSTQYF.

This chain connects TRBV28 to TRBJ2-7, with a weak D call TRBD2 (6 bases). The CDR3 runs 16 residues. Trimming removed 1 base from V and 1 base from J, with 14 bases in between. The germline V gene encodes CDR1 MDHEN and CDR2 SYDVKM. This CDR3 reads CASSLSPGLISYEQYF. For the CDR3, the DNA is TGTGCCAGCAGTTTATCCCCGGGACTTATATCCTACGAGCAGTACTTC.

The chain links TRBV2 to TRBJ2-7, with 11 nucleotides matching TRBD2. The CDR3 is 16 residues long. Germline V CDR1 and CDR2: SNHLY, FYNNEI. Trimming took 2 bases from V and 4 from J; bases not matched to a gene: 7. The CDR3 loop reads CASSEPTSGSTYEQYF. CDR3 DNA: TGTGCCAGCAGTGAACCCACTAGCGGGAGTACGTACGAGCAGTACTTC.

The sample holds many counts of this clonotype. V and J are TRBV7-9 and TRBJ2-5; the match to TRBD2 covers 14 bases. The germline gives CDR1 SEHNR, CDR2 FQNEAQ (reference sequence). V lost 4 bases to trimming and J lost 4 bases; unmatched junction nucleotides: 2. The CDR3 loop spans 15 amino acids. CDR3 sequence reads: CASSSGLAGVETQYF. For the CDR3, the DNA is TGTGCCAGCAGCTCGGGACTAGCGGGAGTAGAGACCCAGTACTTC.